The 8 T cell receptor beta chains below all came from one sample that was sequenced in a study of identical twins. TCRdb re-derived calls from the 5' RACE reads in MiXCR, one entry per CDR3 protein. The sample lists around 690,000 distinct CDR3 sequences, about 20% occurring once. The sample was also reused in another study, on T cells expressing NK-cell markers.

Sequencing was done on a sample of PBMCs. The receptors were gathered from a woman in her late teens or twenties in good health.

This clonotype was seen a few times. This chain connects TRBV5-1 to TRBJ2-5; D may match TRBD1 or TRBD2 (5 bases each). The length of the CDR3 is 15 residues. Germline assignment: CDR1 SGHRS and CDR2 YFSETQ. V gave up 0 bases and J gave up 5 bases, with 14 bases separating them. CDR3 DNA: TGCGCCAGCAGCTTGGTATCCAGGGACGACGAGACCCAGTACTTC. Translated: CASSLVSRDDETQYF.

This clonotype occurred a few times. Here the CDR3 DNA reads TGCGCCAGCTCGAGGGAGAAGGAAGACTCCTACAACACCGGGGAGCTGTTTTTT. This codes for CASSREKEDSYNTGELFF. V and J are TRBV4-3 and TRBJ2-2, with D possibly being TRBD2 (5 bases). Germline CDR1 LGHNA, CDR2 YSLEER. The CDR3 has 18 amino acids. Trimming removed 8 bases from V and 2 bases from J, with 24 bases in between.

V and J are TRBV12-3 or TRBV12-4 and TRBJ2-3; no clear D gene. V was shortened by 2 bases and J by 5 bases, with 11 bases between the two germline ends. There are 14 residues in the CDR3. Here the CDR3 DNA reads TGTGCCAGCAGTTTAAAGGGTGGTGGAGATACGCAGTATTTT. Translating it yields CASSLKGGGDTQYF.

V usage is TRBV24-1 and J usage is TRBJ2-1, with 11 nucleotides matching TRBD2. The germline V gene has CDR1 KGHDR and CDR2 SFDVKD. CDR3 length: 17 residues. V lost 5 bases to trimming and J lost 8 bases; unmatched junction nucleotides: 13. The CDR3 DNA sequence: TGTGCCACCAGTGGCAGACTAGCGGGGACACGGTTGGATGAGCAGTTCTTC. It specifies CATSGRLAGTRLDEQFF.

This chain uses TRBV11-1 with TRBJ2-1; 16 positions agree with TRBD2. CDR3 length: 20 amino acids. V lost 4 bases and J lost 0; bases outside the gene matches: 9. CDR1 is SGHAT and CDR2 is FQDESV in the germline V gene (reference sequence). For the CDR3, the DNA is TGTGCCAGCAGCTCTCCCCGGGGACTAGCGGGGGGGAGCTCCTACAATGAGCAGTTCTTC. This codes for CASSSPRGLAGGSSYNEQFF. Combining the CDR3 with reference TRBV11-1 and TRBJ2-1 gives the whole variable domain EAEVAQSPRYKITEKSQAVAFWCDPISGHATLYWYRQILGQGPELLVQFQDESVVDDSQLPKDRFSAERLKGVDSTLKIQPAELGDSAMYLCASSSPRGLAGGSSYNEQFFGPGTRLTVL.

The sample holds a few counts of this clonotype. This rearrangement joins TRBV20-1 to TRBJ2-3; tentatively, D is TRBD2 (7 bases). V dropped 3 bases and J dropped 6 bases, with 16 bases sitting between them. Germline V lookup: CDR1 DFQATT, CDR2 SNEGSKA (reference sequence). There are 14 residues in the CDR3. DNA of the CDR3: TGCAGTGCTAGTCTCCGGGGGGCGGGGGATACGCAGTATTTT. It is translated as CSASLRGAGDTQYF.

This clonotype was seen only a few times. J is TRBJ2-7 and V is TRBV20-1; 9 bases are a match to TRBD2. V shed 6 bases, J shed 2 bases, and the junction held 11 bases outside the gene matches. The CDR3 covers 15 residues. The germline gives CDR1 DFQATT, CDR2 SNEGSKA (reference sequence). The CDR3 DNA follows: TGCAGTGCCCTAGGGGGGACTAGCCCAACCTACGAGCAGTACTTC. Its protein is CSALGGTSPTYEQYF.

This clonotype was seen a handful of times. The gene calls are TRBV20-1 and TRBJ2-1, with D possibly matching TRBD2 (5 bases). The CDR3 covers 14 residues. Germline V CDR1 and CDR2: DFQATT, SNEGSKA (reference sequence). The V end was cut by 6 bases, the J end by 9 bases, with 21 bases between. CDR3 residues: CSAKRSSRPAEQFF. In DNA form, the CDR3 reads TGCAGTGCCAAACGGTCTAGCAGGCCAGCTGAGCAGTTCTTC.